Listed here are 10 T cell receptor beta chains from one sample, sequenced in a study of blood T cell repertoires in COVID-19 (dated by TCRdb to 2020 to 2022). Libraries came from the immunoSEQ multiplex PCR assay. TCRdb took over this immuneACCESS table, retaining in-frame rearrangements with V and J assigned. Such tables are incomplete; in checked studies, under half of the missing clones stem from an unresolved V gene, and the remainder is unexplained. This sample is represented by tens of thousands of clones; about 79% of them were singletons. In total, the top ten clones hold approximately 25% of the sample. Sequencing was done on a sample of peripheral blood. These receptors came from a man in his sixties with acute or convalescent COVID-19.

V usage is TRBV7-2 and J usage is TRBJ2-1; possible D gene TRBD2, 7 bases. The CDR3 contains 15 residues. Trimming stripped 0 bases from V and 10 bases from J, with 16 bases between. CDR1 and CDR2 from the germline V gene are SGHTA and FQGNSA. The CDR3 nucleotides read TGTGCCAGCAGCTTAGCGGGGGGGCCTTCAGAGGAGCAGTTCTTC. Its protein is CASSLAGGPSEEQFF.

The chain carries TRBV6-1 and TRBJ2-5; D call uncertain. CDR1 is MNHNS, CDR2 SASEGT, per germline. The CDR3 runs 14 residues. V dropped 3 bases and J dropped 0 bases, with 8 bases sitting between them. CDR3 sequence (DNA): TGTGCCAGCAGTGATCTTGGCTACCAAGAGACCCAGTACTTC. Its translation is CASSDLGYQETQYF.

V gene TRBV2 combines with J gene TRBJ1-2, with D perhaps matching TRBD1 (5 bases). Germline V gives CDR1 SNHLY, CDR2 FYNNEI. V was cut by 10 bases and J by 6 bases, with 9 bases left in between. The CDR3 has 10 residues. As DNA, the CDR3 is TGTGCCACCTCGGGGGATGGCTACACCTTC. Translation: CATSGDGYTF.

V is TRBV4-1 and J is TRBJ1-5; D not resolved. The V end lost 0 bases, the J end lost 12 bases, and 18 bases lay between the germline ends. Germline CDR1 and CDR2: MGHRA and YSYEKL. The CDR3 consists of 15 residues. CDR3 residues: CASSQEYVVSELQHF. The CDR3 nucleotides are TGCGCCAGCAGCCAAGAATATGTCGTGAGTGAACTCCAGCATTTT.

This clone has a single count. The chain is built from TRBV18 and TRBJ1-4, with a tentative D call TRBD1 (6 bases). The germline V gene encodes CDR1 KGHSH and CDR2 LQKENI. The CDR3 runs 18 residues. V dropped 2 bases and J dropped 3 bases, with 19 bases sitting between them. The DNA for the CDR3 is TGTGCCAGCTCACCAGGACAGAATAACTGGGCTTCTAATGAAAAACTGTTTTTT. Translation: CASSPGQNNWASNEKLFF.

The chain employs TRBV7-2 and TRBJ2-2; D uncertain. The germline V gene encodes CDR1 SGHTA and CDR2 FQGNSA. The CDR3 extends over 12 amino acids. V lost 5 bases and J 4 bases, leaving 5 bases between the germline ends. CDR3 sequence: CASSRSTGELFF. As DNA, the CDR3 is TGTGCCAGCAGCCGGAGCACCGGGGAGCTGTTTTTT.

V usage is TRBV18 and J usage is TRBJ2-5, with TRBD1 matching 7 bases. The CDR3 sequence is 13 residues long. CDR1 KGHSH and CDR2 LQKENI come from the germline V gene. Losses at the gene ends were 8 bases for V and 3 bases for J; bases not matched to a gene: 6. The CDR3 loop reads CASALQGKETQYF. In DNA form, the CDR3 reads TGTGCCAGCGCGTTACAGGGGAAAGAGACCCAGTACTTC.

The chain recombines TRBV4-3 with TRBJ2-1; D unresolved. V lost 1 base and J 9 bases, leaving 10 bases between the germline ends. CDR3 length: 13 residues. The germline V gene has CDR1 LGHNA and CDR2 YSLEER. CDR3 sequence reads: CASSQAQYGEQFF. For the CDR3, the DNA is TGCGCCAGCAGCCAAGCCCAGTATGGTGAGCAGTTCTTC.

Only a few counts were recorded for this clone. Other DNA sequences within the sample encode an identical CDR3. The V and J genes are TRBV7-9 and TRBJ2-1; D call uncertain. Germline assignment: CDR1 SEHNR and CDR2 FQNEAQ (reference sequence). CDR3 size: 13 residues. Deletions cut 2 bases from V and 6 bases from J, with 8 bases between. The CDR3 DNA reads TGTGCCAGCAGCTTATCCGGTGGCAATGAGCAGTTCTTC. Its protein is CASSLSGGNEQFF.

The rearrangement links TRBV2 to TRBJ1-2; tentatively, D is TRBD1 (6 bases). This CDR3 is 13 amino acids long. In germline, CDR1 is SNHLY, CDR2 FYNNEI. The V end was cut by 4 bases, the J end by 2 bases, with 8 bases between. CDR3 amino acids: CASSGDKNYGYTF. The CDR3, as DNA: TGTGCCAGCAGTGGGGACAAGAACTATGGCTACACCTTC.